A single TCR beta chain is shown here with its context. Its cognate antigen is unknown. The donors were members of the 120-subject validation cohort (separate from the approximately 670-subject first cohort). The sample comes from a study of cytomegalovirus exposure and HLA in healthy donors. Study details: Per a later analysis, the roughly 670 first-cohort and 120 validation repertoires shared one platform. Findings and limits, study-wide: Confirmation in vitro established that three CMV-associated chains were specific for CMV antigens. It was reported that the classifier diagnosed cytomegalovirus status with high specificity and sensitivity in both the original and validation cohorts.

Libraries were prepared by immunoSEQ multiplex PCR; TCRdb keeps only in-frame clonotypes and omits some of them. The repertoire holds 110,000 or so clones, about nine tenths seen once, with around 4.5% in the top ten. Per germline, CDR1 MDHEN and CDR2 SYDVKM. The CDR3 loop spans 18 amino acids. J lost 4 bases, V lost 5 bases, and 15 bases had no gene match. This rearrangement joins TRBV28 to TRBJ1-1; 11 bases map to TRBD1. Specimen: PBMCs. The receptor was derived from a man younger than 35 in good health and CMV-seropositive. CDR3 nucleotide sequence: TGTGCCAGCAGTCCTCTCGGGACAGGGGGTTTTATGAGCACTGAAGCTTTCTTT. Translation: CASSPLGTGGFMSTEAFF.